These 21 T cell receptor beta chains originate from one sample sequenced in a study of T cells after posttransplantation cyclophosphamide. Only in-frame clones appear in the TCRdb table, and some are missing; sequencing was by immunoSEQ multiplex PCR. Sampling found 42,000 or so clones, none seen once. Sequencing was carried out using PBMCs. The receptors stem from a woman aged 50 to 65 in good health and a related stem cell transplant donor.

This clone was recorded many times. This chain links TRBV28 with TRBJ2-7; 7 bases match TRBD2. The germline CDR1 and CDR2 sequences are MDHEN and SYDVKM. Germline trimming cut 6 bases from V and 4 bases from J; bases unmatched to any gene: 9. CDR3 length equals 14 residues. The chain's CDR3 is CASSTTGGRYEQYF. DNA for the CDR3: TGTGCCAGCAGCACAACGGGGGGTAGGTACGAGCAGTACTTC.

This clone was recorded at least ten times. V is TRBV5-1 and J is TRBJ2-7; 9 nucleotides line up with TRBD1. Germline CDR1 and CDR2: SGHRS and YFSETQ. This CDR3 contains 18 residues. The junction had 14 bases not matched to a gene; V was cut back by 4 bases and J by 0 bases. The CDR3 DNA sequence: TGCGCCAGCAGCATTCTCGGCATGGGACAGGGATTCTCCTACGAGCAGTACTTC. As protein: CASSILGMGQGFSYEQYF.

Many counts were recorded for this clone. The chain couples TRBV28 to TRBJ1-1; the match to TRBD1 covers 7 bases. After removal of 6 bases from V and 0 bases from J, the junction contained 13 bases not matched to a gene. The CDR3 spans 17 residues. CDR1 and CDR2 from the germline V gene are MDHEN and SYDVKM. Written as DNA, the CDR3 is TGTGCCAGCAGCTCAACAGGGGTGACTGGAATGAACACTGAAGCTTTCTTT. This translates into CASSSTGVTGMNTEAFF.

This clone was observed at least ten times. The chain carries TRBV4-3 and TRBJ1-1; 7 positions match TRBD1. Germline V gene sequence: CDR1 LGHNA, CDR2 YSLEER. The CDR3 has 17 residues. V shed 0 bases, J shed 3 bases, and the junction held 10 bases outside the gene matches. CDR3 bases: TGCGCCAGCAGCCAAGAATTGGCAGGGGGAGCCTACACTGAAGCTTTCTTT. As protein: CASSQELAGGAYTEAFF.

This clone was picked up many times. The rearrangement uses TRBV9 and TRBJ2-7, with 11 positions matching TRBD2. CDR3 length equals 13 residues. The V and J ends lost 4 bases and 7 bases, in that order; junction bases with no gene match: 4. CDR1 is SGDLS, CDR2 YYNGEE, per germline. The CDR3 region is CASSTGTSGEQYF. The CDR3 DNA is TGTGCCAGCAGCACCGGGACTAGCGGAGAGCAGTACTTC.

The rearrangement links TRBV6-5 to TRBJ2-5, with D possibly matching TRBD2 (6 bases). The CDR3 has 15 amino acids. The germline V gene has CDR1 MNHEY and CDR2 SVGAGI. Trimming pared 0 bases from V and 11 bases from J, leaving 19 bases between. CDR3 amino acids: CASSYSPRGFGEQYF. The DNA for the CDR3 is TGTGCCAGCAGTTACTCTCCCCGGGGGTTCGGGGAGCAGTACTTC.

This clone was counted at least ten times. The chain carries TRBV29-1 and TRBJ1-1, with 7 bases that match TRBD1. CDR1 and CDR2 (germline): SQVTM, ANQGSEA. J lost 11 bases, V lost 0 bases, and 6 bases had no gene match. The CDR3 runs to 12 residues. CDR3: CSVEDVRGPAFF. As DNA, the CDR3 is TGCAGCGTTGAAGATGTGAGGGGGCCGGCTTTCTTT.

V gene TRBV28 combines with J gene TRBJ1-1; D uncertain. The V end was cut by 6 bases, the J end by 5 bases, with 10 bases between. Germline CDR1 MDHEN, CDR2 SYDVKM. The CDR3 sequence is 12 residues long. CDR3 residues: CASSLLVTEAFF. CDR3 bases: TGTGCCAGCAGCCTACTTGTTACTGAAGCTTTCTTT.

V gene TRBV7-9 combines with J gene TRBJ2-2; D is uncertain. The CDR3 loop spans 14 amino acids. CDR1 SEHNR and CDR2 FQNEAQ come from the germline V gene (reference sequence). V lost 0 bases, J lost 5 bases, and 7 bases lay in between. The CDR3 loop is CASSLAGRTGELFF. In nucleotides, the CDR3 is TGTGCCAGCAGCTTAGCGGGCCGGACCGGGGAGCTGTTTTTT.

This clone was seen ten or more times. This chain joins TRBV19 and TRBJ1-6, with 10 bases that match TRBD1. This CDR3 is 15 amino acids long. J gave up 8 bases and V 7 bases, and 8 bases lay outside the gene matches. The germline V gene has CDR1 LNHDA and CDR2 SQIVND (reference sequence). Here the CDR3 reads CASTDRGRGDSPLHF. CDR3 coding DNA: TGTGCCAGTACCGACAGGGGGCGGGGAGATTCACCCCTCCACTTT.

This clone was counted many times. The genes are TRBV19 and TRBJ1-2; D ambiguous. Germline lookup yields CDR1 LNHDA and CDR2 SQIVND (reference sequence). V was shortened by 3 bases and J by 3 bases, with 8 bases between the two germline ends. The CDR3 contains 13 residues. CDR3 residues: CASSIAGDYGYTF. The CDR3 bases are TGTGCCAGTAGTATTGCTGGAGACTATGGCTACACCTTC. Full variable domain (outside the CDR3, taken from reference TRBV19 and TRBJ1-2): DGGITQSPKYLFRKEGQNVTLSCEQNLNHDAMYWYRQDPGQGLRLIYYSQIVNDFQKGDIAEGYSVSREKKESFPLTVTSAQKNPTAFYLCASSIAGDYGYTFGSGTRLTVV.

This clone came up a few times. This chain uses TRBV2 with TRBJ1-2; TRBD1 aligns across 9 bases. CDR1 is SNHLY and CDR2 is FYNNEI in the germline V gene. The CDR3 is 15 residues long. The trim removed 3 bases at V and 7 bases at J, leaving 9 bases unmatched. CDR3 region: CASSEATGQGSGYTF. The CDR3 coding sequence is TGTGCCAGCAGTGAGGCTACCGGACAGGGGAGTGGCTACACCTTC.

This clone was seen ten or more times. The J gene is TRBJ2-5, the V gene TRBV2, with 8 positions matching TRBD2. V gave up 6 bases and J gave up 6 bases; unmatched junction bases: 9. The CDR3 is 14 residues long. Germline CDR1 reads SNHLY; CDR2 reads FYNNEI. The CDR3 loop is CASSGGRGGKTQYF. For the CDR3, the DNA is TGTGCCAGCAGCGGGGGCCGGGGGGGGAAGACCCAGTACTTC.

This clone has ten or more counts. The chain employs TRBV7-9 and TRBJ2-6; 7 bases align to TRBD1. Looked up from germline, CDR1 is SEHNR and CDR2 is FQNEAQ (reference sequence). The V segment lost 1 base and the J segment 8 bases; nucleotides outside the gene matches: 2. The length of the CDR3 is 14 residues. CDR3 DNA: TGTGCCAGCAGCTTAGGGGGACAGTCCAACGTCCTGACTTTC. Translation: CASSLGGQSNVLTF.

This clone was detected many times. V is TRBV7-9 and J is TRBJ1-2; TRBD1 agrees at 7 bases. CDR1 is SEHNR and CDR2 is FQNEAQ in the germline V gene (reference sequence). The length of the CDR3 is 15 residues. Germline trimming cut 5 bases from V and 4 bases from J; bases unmatched to any gene: 10. Here the CDR3 DNA reads TGTGCCAGCAGCCACCTGACAGGGAAAGTCTATGGCTACACCTTC. This translates into CASSHLTGKVYGYTF.

This chain connects TRBV6-1 to TRBJ1-2; D not certain. The V end lost 8 bases, the J end lost 4 bases, and 17 bases lay between the germline ends. CDR1 and CDR2 from the germline V gene are MNHNS and SASEGT. The CDR3 covers 14 residues. The CDR3 sequence is CASQDVRGFYGYTF. CDR3 in DNA: TGTGCCAGCCAGGACGTTCGAGGGTTCTATGGCTACACCTTC.

This clone was detected ten times or more. The chain carries TRBV28 and TRBJ1-1; D is possibly TRBD1 (6 bases). The germline V gene has CDR1 MDHEN and CDR2 SYDVKM. Deletions cut 6 bases from V and 7 bases from J, with 36 bases between. The CDR3 extends over 20 amino acids. The CDR3 here is CASSLSRLRGRRGGSDEAFF. The CDR3 DNA reads as TGTGCCAGCAGCCTATCCCGACTTAGGGGCCGCAGGGGTGGGTCGGATGAAGCTTTCTTT.

Ten or more counts support this clone. This chain connects TRBV4-1 to TRBJ1-6; D possibly corresponds to TRBD1 (5 bases). Trimming left V 0 bases short and J 0 bases short, with 6 bases between. The CDR3 runs to 16 residues. Per germline, CDR1 MGHRA and CDR2 YSYEKL. The CDR3 reads CASSQEGGSYNSPLHF. CDR3 nucleotides: TGCGCCAGCAGCCAAGAGGGGGGCTCCTATAATTCACCCCTCCACTTT.

This clone appeared a few times. A read error may produce the germline difference seen at one junction end. CDR3 loop: CASSFEQGNRQPRHF. CDR3 nucleotides: TGTGCCAGCAGCTTCGAACAGGGTAATCGGCAGCCCCGGCATTTT. This chain uses TRBV5-5 with TRBJ1-5; D is possibly TRBD1 (6 bases). CDR3 size: 15 residues. CDR1 is SGHKS, CDR2 YYEKEE, per germline (reference sequence). The full variable domain, rest sourced from reference TRBV5-5 and TRBJ1-5, is DAGVTQSPTHLIKTRGQQVTLRCSPISGHKSVSWYQQVLGQGPQFIFQYYEKEERGRGNFPDRFSARQFPNYSSELNVNALLLGDSALYLCASSFEQGNRQPRHFGDGTRLSIL.

The sample holds many counts of this clone. The chain recombines TRBV5-5 with TRBJ1-6, with 8 bases fitting TRBD1. After removal of 3 bases from V and 8 bases from J, the junction contained 13 bases not matched to a gene. This CDR3 comprises 17 residues. Germline CDR1 is SGHKS and CDR2 is YYEKEE (reference sequence). The CDR3: CASSSETGTGPYSPLHF. DNA for the CDR3: TGTGCCAGCAGCTCAGAAACCGGGACAGGTCCGTATTCACCCCTCCACTTT.

This clone was counted many times. The V gene is TRBV9, the J gene TRBJ1-2, with TRBD1 matching 9 bases. The V segment lost 0 bases and the J segment 8 bases; nucleotides outside the gene matches: 8. Germline assignment: CDR1 SGDLS and CDR2 YYNGEE. There are 15 residues in the CDR3. CDR3 sequence (DNA): TGTGCCAGCAGCGTAGCTCGGACAGGGGAGTGGGGCTACACCTTC. Protein: CASSVARTGEWGYTF.